A selection of T cell receptor beta chains follows, all from one sample in a study of T cell repertoires in cytomegalovirus infection. MiXCR, applied by TCRdb to the reads, yields one record per CDR3 protein. The table shows under 150,000 distinct CDR3 sequences, with about 10% occurring only once. The sample taken for sequencing was PBMCs. These receptors were collected from a human donor in good health (CMV status not recorded). Some clones in this sample may be carry-over from other donors' samples. Both conserved end residues are part of each CDR3. D genes are given only for firm matches. Clone size is stated in some rows and not others, as once, few, many or a class when expanded.

D gene: -
clone size: -
J gene: TRBJ1-1
V gene: TRBV20-1
CDR3 DNA: TGCAGTGCTAGAAGAGGAGTAGCAAGAGCTTTCTTT
CDR3 protein: CSARRGVARAFF

D gene: -
clone size: -
J gene: TRBJ2-7
V gene: TRBV6-6
CDR3 DNA: TGTGCCAGCAGTTACAGGAGCTCCTACGAGCAGTACTTC
CDR3 protein: CASSYRSSYEQYF

D gene: TRBD1
clone size: many
J gene: TRBJ1-5
V gene: TRBV7-2
CDR3 DNA: TGTGCCAGCAGCCCCGAGGGACAGGGGGGTCAGCCCCAGCATTTT
CDR3 protein: CASSPEGQGGQPQHF

D gene: TRBD2
clone size: -
J gene: TRBJ2-1
V gene: TRBV29-1
CDR3 DNA: TGCAGCGTTCTGACTAGCGGGGGGCTAAATGAGCAGTTCTTC
CDR3 protein: CSVLTSGGLNEQFF

D gene: -
clone size: many
J gene: TRBJ2-6
V gene: TRBV10-2
CDR3 DNA: TGCGCCAGCGCTGGGGCCAACGTCCTGACTTTC
CDR3 protein: CASAGANVLTF

D gene: -
clone size: many
J gene: TRBJ2-3
V gene: TRBV20-1
CDR3 DNA: TGCAGTGCTTGGGACTTAACGTCAGATACGCAGTATTTT
CDR3 protein: CSAWDLTSDTQYF

D gene: TRBD1
clone size: many
J gene: TRBJ1-1
V gene: TRBV6-2/TRBV6-3
CDR3 DNA: TGTGCCAGCAGAGCCACAGGGGGCACCACTGAAGCTTTCTTT
CDR3 protein: CASRATGGTTEAFF

D gene: -
clone size: -
J gene: TRBJ1-2
V gene: TRBV7-3
CDR3 DNA: TGTGTCAGCAGCTTAGGGTTGGCTGATAACTATGGCTACACCTTC
CDR3 protein: CVSSLGLADNYGYTF

D gene: -
clone size: many
J gene: TRBJ1-5
V gene: TRBV7-8
CDR3 DNA: TGTGCCAGCAGCCCCCGTCAGGCCGGGACCGTAGATATCATCAGCCAGCCCCAGCATTTT
CDR3 protein: CASSPRQAGTVDIISQPQHF

D gene: -
clone size: few
J gene: TRBJ1-5
V gene: TRBV30
CDR3 DNA: TGTGCCTGGAGTGTCCCCGGTTATAGCAATCAGCCCCAGCATTTT
CDR3 protein: CAWSVPGYSNQPQHF

D gene: TRBD2
clone size: -
J gene: TRBJ2-7
V gene: TRBV25-1
CDR3 DNA: TGTGCCAGCAGTGAATGGGGAGGGATCTACGAGCAGTACTTC
CDR3 protein: CASSEWGGIYEQYF

D gene: TRBD1
clone size: -
J gene: TRBJ1-1
V gene: TRBV14
CDR3 DNA: TGTGCCAGCAGCCCGTTGGGATCCATACAGGGGGGCACTGAAGCTTTCTTT
CDR3 protein: CASSPLGSIQGGTEAFF

D gene: -
clone size: many
J gene: TRBJ1-1
V gene: TRBV5-4
CDR3 DNA: TGTGCCAGCAGCTTGGAGGTAGGGAAGAACACTGAAGCTTTCTTT
CDR3 protein: CASSLEVGKNTEAFF

D gene: -
clone size: many
J gene: TRBJ1-1
V gene: TRBV28
CDR3 DNA: TGTGCCAGCAATCCAAGGGGATCCAACACTGAAGCTTTCTTT
CDR3 protein: CASNPRGSNTEAFF

D gene: -
clone size: -
J gene: TRBJ2-2
V gene: TRBV29-1
CDR3 DNA: TGCAGCGTTGGTCGGACACTCACCGGGGAGCTGTTTTTT
CDR3 protein: CSVGRTLTGELFF

D gene: -
clone size: many
J gene: TRBJ2-3
V gene: TRBV29-1
CDR3 DNA: TGCAGCGTTGATCCCGGCACAGATACGCAGTATTTT
CDR3 protein: CSVDPGTDTQYF

D gene: TRBD1
clone size: many
J gene: TRBJ1-1
V gene: TRBV7-8
CDR3 DNA: TGTGCCAGCAGCTCTAGGGACAGGGGGCGCAGCACTGAAGCTTTCTTT
CDR3 protein: CASSSRDRGRSTEAFF

D gene: -
clone size: few
J gene: TRBJ2-7
V gene: TRBV7-9
CDR3 DNA: TGTGCCAGCAACGGACCCCCCTACCGGGACGGGACCTACGAGCAGTACTTC
CDR3 protein: CASNGPPYRDGTYEQYF

D gene: -
clone size: few
J gene: TRBJ1-1
V gene: TRBV5-5
CDR3 DNA: TGTGCCAGCATACCGGGACTGACGGACACTGAAGCTTTCTTT
CDR3 protein: CASIPGLTDTEAFF

D gene: TRBD2
clone size: -
J gene: TRBJ2-7
V gene: TRBV20-1
CDR3 DNA: TGCAGTGCCCCGGGGACTAGCGGGCGGTGGGGCTCCTACGAGCAGTACTTC
CDR3 protein: CSAPGTSGRWGSYEQYF

D gene: -
clone size: -
J gene: TRBJ1-1
V gene: TRBV29-1
CDR3 DNA: TGCAGCGCCGAATTCATGAACACTGAAGCTTTCTTT
CDR3 protein: CSAEFMNTEAFF

D gene: TRBD2
clone size: many
J gene: TRBJ2-5
V gene: TRBV7-2
CDR3 DNA: TGTGCCAGCAGCTTATCTAGCGGGACTACCCAGTACTTC
CDR3 protein: CASSLSSGTTQYF

D gene: -
clone size: few
J gene: TRBJ2-1
V gene: TRBV5-1
CDR3 DNA: TGCGCCAGCAGCTTACACCCCGGCAGGGCCTCCTACAATGAGCAGTTCTTC
CDR3 protein: CASSLHPGRASYNEQFF

D gene: -
clone size: many
J gene: TRBJ2-5
V gene: TRBV20-1
CDR3 DNA: TGCAGTGCTAGATCCGGCCAAGAGACCCAGTACTTC
CDR3 protein: CSARSGQETQYF

D gene: -
clone size: many
J gene: TRBJ2-2
V gene: TRBV14
CDR3 DNA: TGTGCCAGCAGGCGGGGGCAGAAGAACACCGGGGAGCTGTTTTTT
CDR3 protein: CASRRGQKNTGELFF

D gene: -
clone size: many
J gene: TRBJ2-7
V gene: TRBV28
CDR3 DNA: TGTGCCAGCAGTGTTTCGTCGGGGGAGCAGTACTTC
CDR3 protein: CASSVSSGEQYF

D gene: TRBD2
clone size: many
J gene: TRBJ2-1
V gene: TRBV28
CDR3 DNA: TGTGCCAGCAGTACTTTAACGGGGGGGGTCAATGAGCAGTTCTTC
CDR3 protein: CASSTLTGGVNEQFF

D gene: -
clone size: -
J gene: TRBJ2-7
V gene: TRBV29-1
CDR3 DNA: TGCAGCGTTGATGGCGGTAGCTCCTACGAGCAGTACTTC
CDR3 protein: CSVDGGSSYEQYF

D gene: -
clone size: many
J gene: TRBJ2-7
V gene: TRBV7-3
CDR3 DNA: TGTGCCAGCAGCACAAGAGGGGATTACGAGCAGTACTTC
CDR3 protein: CASSTRGDYEQYF

D gene: -
clone size: many
J gene: TRBJ1-3
V gene: TRBV6-5
CDR3 DNA: TGTGCCAGCAGTTCAGATGGAAACACCATATATTTT
CDR3 protein: CASSSDGNTIYF

D gene: TRBD2
clone size: -
J gene: TRBJ2-2
V gene: TRBV4-2
CDR3 DNA: TGTGCCAGCAGCCAAGATAGTGTCCTAGCGGGGGGGGTCACCGGGGAGCTGTTTTTT
CDR3 protein: CASSQDSVLAGGVTGELFF

D gene: TRBD1
clone size: few
J gene: TRBJ1-3
V gene: TRBV4-2
CDR3 DNA: TGTGCCAGCACCATGAGGCAACCGGGACAGGGGTCCGGAAACACCATATATTTT
CDR3 protein: CASTMRQPGQGSGNTIYF

D gene: -
clone size: few
J gene: TRBJ1-2
V gene: TRBV6-5
CDR3 DNA: TGTGCCAGCAAGAGTACCAATCCCTATGGCTACACCTTC
CDR3 protein: CASKSTNPYGYTF

D gene: TRBD1
clone size: many
J gene: TRBJ1-1
V gene: TRBV6-5
CDR3 DNA: TGTGCCAGCAGTCGACTGGGACAGGGAAGCATTGAAGCTTTCTTT
CDR3 protein: CASSRLGQGSIEAFF

D gene: -
clone size: -
J gene: TRBJ2-7
V gene: TRBV28
CDR3 DNA: TGTGCCAGCGGTTTGGGGGGGGCCGGCGAGCAGTACTTC
CDR3 protein: CASGLGGAGEQYF

D gene: TRBD2
clone size: -
J gene: TRBJ2-5
V gene: TRBV20-1
CDR3 DNA: TGCAGTGCTAGAGATAGGACTAGCGGGGAACCCCCCCAGTACTTC
CDR3 protein: CSARDRTSGEPPQYF

D gene: -
clone size: few
J gene: TRBJ2-7
V gene: TRBV20-1
CDR3 DNA: TGCAGTGCTAGAGTTAATGTTCTTAAGCCCTACGAGCAGTACTTC
CDR3 protein: CSARVNVLKPYEQYF

D gene: TRBD1
clone size: few
J gene: TRBJ1-1
V gene: TRBV20-1
CDR3 DNA: TGCAGTGCTTCTCGACCTACAGGGGGCCGAGTGAACACTGAAGCTTTCTTT
CDR3 protein: CSASRPTGGRVNTEAFF

D gene: -
clone size: -
J gene: TRBJ1-6
V gene: TRBV7-9
CDR3 DNA: TGTGCCAGCAGCTCCCCCTCTACGACTTCACCCCTCCACTTT
CDR3 protein: CASSSPSTTSPLHF

D gene: -
clone size: -
J gene: TRBJ2-7
V gene: TRBV7-2
CDR3 DNA: TGTGCCAGCAGCCCAATACCTAGCTCCTACGAGCAGTACTTC
CDR3 protein: CASSPIPSSYEQYF

D gene: -
clone size: many
J gene: TRBJ1-1
V gene: TRBV7-2
CDR3 DNA: TGTGCCAGCAGCTTACGAATGAACACTGAAGCTTTCTTT
CDR3 protein: CASSLRMNTEAFF

D gene: -
clone size: many
J gene: TRBJ2-5
V gene: TRBV28
CDR3 DNA: TGTGCCAGCAGGGGCGCAGGGTCAGGGCAAGAGACCCAGTACTTC
CDR3 protein: CASRGAGSGQETQYF

D gene: -
clone size: many
J gene: TRBJ1-2
V gene: TRBV19
CDR3 DNA: TGTGCCAGTAGTGGCCGCGACGGCTATGGCTACACCTTC
CDR3 protein: CASSGRDGYGYTF

D gene: -
clone size: many
J gene: TRBJ2-3
V gene: TRBV7-6
CDR3 DNA: TGTGCCAGCAGCTTAGGCCCAACTAGAGCCGGGACAGATACGCAGTATTTT
CDR3 protein: CASSLGPTRAGTDTQYF

D gene: -
clone size: many
J gene: TRBJ2-7
V gene: TRBV2
CDR3 DNA: TGTGCCAGCAGTGAGGAGGTTAGCTTAAGGGACGAGCAGTACTTC
CDR3 protein: CASSEEVSLRDEQYF

D gene: -
clone size: many
J gene: TRBJ1-3
V gene: TRBV7-2
CDR3 DNA: TGTGCCAGCAGCTGGAGGTTGGGAAACACCATATATTTT
CDR3 protein: CASSWRLGNTIYF

D gene: TRBD1
clone size: many
J gene: TRBJ1-1
V gene: TRBV28
CDR3 DNA: TGTGCCAGCAGTTTAGGGGGACAGGGGGACTGGATCGCTGAAGCTTTCTTT
CDR3 protein: CASSLGGQGDWIAEAFF

D gene: TRBD1
clone size: many
J gene: TRBJ2-7
V gene: TRBV20-1
CDR3 DNA: TGCAGTGCTAGAGAAACTGACAGGGGGCGTCGCGAGCAGTACTTC
CDR3 protein: CSARETDRGRREQYF

D gene: -
clone size: few
J gene: TRBJ1-6
V gene: TRBV20-1
CDR3 DNA: TGCAGTGCTAGAGAGGGGGGTAGCTCCTATAATTCACCCCTCCACTTT
CDR3 protein: CSAREGGSSYNSPLHF

D gene: TRBD1
clone size: many
J gene: TRBJ2-7
V gene: TRBV28
CDR3 DNA: TGTGCCAGCAGCTTTCGCCGAGTCAGGACAGGTTCCTACGAGCAGTACTTC
CDR3 protein: CASSFRRVRTGSYEQYF

D gene: TRBD1
clone size: many
J gene: TRBJ1-1
V gene: TRBV12-3/TRBV12-4
CDR3 DNA: TGTGCCAGCAGGAGGGCCGGGACAGGAGTGTCTGAAGCTTTCTTT
CDR3 protein: CASRRAGTGVSEAFF

D gene: -
clone size: few
J gene: TRBJ1-2
V gene: TRBV18
CDR3 DNA: TGTGCCAGCTCACCAAACGACAGCTATGGCTACACCTTC
CDR3 protein: CASSPNDSYGYTF

D gene: -
clone size: once
J gene: TRBJ2-2
V gene: TRBV28
CDR3 DNA: TGTGCCAGCTATACATCGCTCTTAACCGGGGAGCTGTTTTTT
CDR3 protein: CASYTSLLTGELFF

D gene: -
clone size: -
J gene: TRBJ1-6
V gene: TRBV7-8
CDR3 DNA: TGTGCCAGCAGCTTAGGGTCCGACTACTCCTATAATTCACCCCTCCACTTT
CDR3 protein: CASSLGSDYSYNSPLHF

D gene: TRBD1
clone size: few
J gene: TRBJ1-1
V gene: TRBV20-1
CDR3 DNA: TGCAGTGCTACGGGGGACAGGGCAATGAACACTGAAGCTTTCTTT
CDR3 protein: CSATGDRAMNTEAFF

D gene: TRBD1
clone size: many
J gene: TRBJ2-1
V gene: TRBV7-2
CDR3 DNA: TGTGCCAGCAGCGATGGACAGGGGCCAATCAATGAGCAGTTCTTC
CDR3 protein: CASSDGQGPINEQFF

D gene: -
clone size: many
J gene: TRBJ2-5
V gene: TRBV2
CDR3 DNA: TGTGCCAGCAGTATAAGGATCCAAGAGACCCAGTACTTC
CDR3 protein: CASSIRIQETQYF